The clone carrying this T cell receptor beta chain was seen many times. Its antigen is still unknown. Diagnoses used clinical symptoms, serum thyroxine and TRAb, thyroid ultrasound and orbital computed tomography. Trimming stripped 0 bases from V and 1 base from J, with 9 bases between. CDR3 length: 15 residues. Germline CDR1 MNHEY, CDR2 SVGAGI. TCR beta CDR3 region amplification was performed from RNA transcripts. A first-round RT-PCR of the TCR CDR3 used the HTBI primer set. TCRdb reprocessed the multiplex PCR reads via MiXCR and lists one record per CDR3 protein. Here the sample spans roughly 520,000 distinct CDR3 sequences, less than 25% being singletons. The data stem from a study of T cells in Graves' hyperthyroidism and ophthalmopathy. Looking at the study overall: Any treatment followed the collection of peripheral blood at initial diagnosis. Study results and limitations: Blood also held most thyroid clonotypes expanded beyond 0.001.

The sequencing input was blood. The gene calls are TRBV6-5 and TRBJ1-1; D is undetermined. This TCR came from a woman aged 25 to 39 with Graves' ophthalmopathy. Here the CDR3 DNA reads TGTGCCAGCAGTTACTCGACAAGGTCGAACACTGAAGCTTTCTTT. It encodes CASSYSTRSNTEAFF.